Shown below are 19 T cell receptor beta chains from a single sample sequenced in a study of T cell repertoires in cytomegalovirus infection. TCRdb reanalysed the reads using MiXCR and keeps one entry per CDR3 protein. This repertoire shows around 630,000 distinct CDR3 sequences, approximately 24% found once; its top ten account for around 8%. The material sequenced was CD8+ T cells from PBMCs. Source of these receptors: a human donor in good health (CMV status not recorded). Some clones in this sample may be carry-over from other donors' samples.

The chain is built from TRBV5-5 and TRBJ2-7; 7 bases are a match to TRBD1. This CDR3 comprises 12 residues. The ends lost 2 bases at V and 11 bases at J; junction bases unmatched: 7. Per germline, CDR1 SGHKS and CDR2 YYEKEE (reference sequence). CDR3 DNA: TGTGCCAGCAGCTTAGGGACAGCCGAAGAGTACTTC. Its translation: CASSLGTAEEYF.

CDR3 in DNA: TGTGCCAGCGAAACAGGAAAGCCAGGCAATGAGCAGTTCTTC. It codes for CASETGKPGNEQFF. This sequence joins TRBV5-5 and TRBJ2-1; possibly TRBD1 for D (5 bases). Germline values: CDR1 SGHKS, CDR2 YYEKEE (reference sequence). V was pared by 7 bases and J by 6 bases, with 17 bases between. The CDR3 runs to 14 residues.

This clonotype was seen a handful of times. V is TRBV20-1 and J is TRBJ2-3; 9 bases fit TRBD2. The CDR3 contains 19 residues. The V gene end was trimmed by 3 bases and the J gene end by 1 base; junction bases not matched to a gene: 17. Germline-derived CDR1 and CDR2 are DFQATT and SNEGSKA (reference sequence). The CDR3 loop reads CSASSLRLAVGLGTDTQYF. CDR3 coding DNA: TGCAGTGCTAGTTCTTTGAGACTAGCGGTGGGGTTGGGCACAGATACGCAGTATTTT.

In the case of this clonotype: A single base separates this from a much larger clone, so it may be a read error. The chain carries TRBV12-5 and TRBJ1-5; D gene uncertain. The CDR3 is 11 residues long. V gave up 2 bases and J gave up 6 bases, with 2 bases separating them. Per germline, CDR1 LGHNT and CDR2 FRNRAP. The CDR3 region has the DNA TGTGCTAGTGGTTTGACTCAGCCCCAGCATTTT. This translates into CASGLTQPQHF.

This chain connects TRBV2 to TRBJ2-7; a weak D match, TRBD1 (6 bases). The ends were cut back, 3 bases at V and 1 base at J, with 13 bases in the middle. CDR1 and CDR2 from the germline V gene are SNHLY and FYNNEI. The length of the CDR3 is 15 residues. CDR3 residues: CASSEVQGWSYEQYV. In nucleotides, the CDR3 is TGTGCCAGCAGTGAGGTACAGGGTTGGTCCTACGAGCAGTACGTC.

Remarks on this clonotype: A read error is likely, as this CDR3 ends without the conserved phenylalanine or tryptophan. CDR3 sequence reads: CASSQVGLRGEQYY. CDR3 bases: TGTGCCAGCAGCCAAGTAGGCCTCCGAGGAGAGCAGTACTAC. The V gene is TRBV7-9, the J gene TRBJ2-7; D is unclear. The CDR3 consists of 14 residues. The germline V gene encodes CDR1 SEHNR and CDR2 FQNEAQ (reference sequence). V lost 5 bases to trimming and J lost 7 bases, with 18 bases between them.

The CDR3 sequence: CASLSVNQPQHF. The CDR3 nucleotides are TGTGCCAGCCTGTCGGTCAATCAGCCCCAGCATTTT. The chain has TRBV28 and TRBJ1-5; D remains ambiguous. The CDR3 loop spans 12 amino acids. CDR1 is MDHEN, CDR2 SYDVKM, per germline. The V end was cut by 8 bases, the J end by 3 bases, with 8 bases between.

The V call is TRBV5-4, the J call TRBJ1-2; D unclear. Trimming cost V 1 base and J 5 bases, with 18 bases left between them. The germline V gene has CDR1 SGHNT and CDR2 YYREEE (reference sequence). There are 16 residues in the CDR3. The CDR3 sequence is CASSLPGAQLEYGYTF. As DNA, the CDR3 is TGTGCCAGCAGCTTGCCGGGAGCCCAATTGGAGTATGGCTACACCTTC.

Comment on this clonotype: Sequence at one end of the junction differs from germline and may be a read error. This chain joins TRBV20-1 and TRBJ2-5, with TRBD2 matching over 9 bases. Germline values: CDR1 DFQATT, CDR2 SNEGSKA (reference sequence). This CDR3 spans 15 amino acids. The CDR3 spells CSARGLAGRQETQYF. CDR3 sequence (DNA): TGCAGTGCCAGAGGGCTAGCGGGGAGGCAAGAGACCCAGTACTTC.

The gene calls are TRBV16 and TRBJ1-5, with a weak D call TRBD1 (5 bases). The CDR3 loop spans 18 amino acids. CDR1 is KGHSY and CDR2 is FQNENV in the germline V gene. Deletions cut 4 bases from V and 0 bases from J, with 19 bases between. In DNA form, the CDR3 reads TGTGCCAGCAGCCTACTAAATGCGGGGGACGATAGCAATCAGCCCCAGCATTTT. Amino acid sequence: CASSLLNAGDDSNQPQHF.

This clonotype was seen repeatedly, ten times or more. The CDR3 DNA reads TGTGCCAGCAGCTTAGTTGGCAGCGCGGGCGATGAGCAGTTCTTC. This gives the protein CASSLVGSAGDEQFF. The V call is TRBV7-2, the J call TRBJ2-1; D may be TRBD2 (5 bases). The CDR3 length is 15 residues. Germline CDR1 reads SGHTA; CDR2 reads FQGNSA. V lost 1 base, J lost 8 bases, and 15 bases lay in between.

This clonotype was seen repeatedly, ten times or more. The rearrangement links TRBV19 to TRBJ2-3, with 11 positions matching TRBD1. The germline V gene encodes CDR1 LNHDA and CDR2 SQIVND (reference sequence). The CDR3 covers 15 residues. V lost 8 bases and J lost 4; bases outside the gene matches: 8. CDR3 region: CASSLGQGAADTQYF. The CDR3 DNA sequence: TGTGCCAGTTCCCTTGGACAGGGGGCTGCAGATACGCAGTATTTT.

This clonotype appeared many times. The rearrangement links TRBV20-1 to TRBJ2-3, with D possibly TRBD2 on 6 matching bases. CDR1 is DFQATT, CDR2 SNEGSKA, per germline (reference sequence). V was shortened by 3 bases and J by 5 bases, with 15 bases between the two germline ends. This CDR3 is built from 14 residues. Written as DNA, the CDR3 is TGCAGTGCTAGCCCTGAGACTAGACAAGATACGCAGTATTTT. This sequence encodes CSASPETRQDTQYF.

This clonotype was picked up one time. With a much larger clone just one base away, this may be a read error. The DNA for the CDR3 is TGTGCCAACAACCAGAGGGAGACCCAGTACTTC. Its translation is CANNQRETQYF. The chain carries TRBV7-2 and TRBJ2-5; no firm D call. CDR3 length: 11 amino acids. Germline V CDR1 and CDR2: SGHTA, FQGNSA. V lost 10 bases and J lost 5, with 11 bases in between.

This clonotype occurred a few times. The V call is TRBV10-3, the J call TRBJ1-2, with TRBD1 matching over 7 bases. With V trimmed by 4 bases and J by 6 bases, 11 bases remained unmatched. This CDR3 has 15 residues. The germline V gene has CDR1 ENHRY and CDR2 SYGVKD. The chain's CDR3 is CAISGGGRGRNGYTF. The CDR3 bases are TGTGCCATCAGTGGCGGGGGCAGGGGGAGAAATGGCTACACCTTC.

The CDR3: CASSPRGPRSYEQYF. In DNA form, the CDR3 reads TGTGCCAGCTCCCCGAGGGGACCCCGCTCCTACGAGCAGTACTTC. This rearrangement joins TRBV6-8 to TRBJ2-7; possibly TRBD1 or TRBD2 for D (5 bases each). The CDR3 totals 15 residues. The germline V gene encodes CDR1 MNHGY and CDR2 SAAAGT. With 8 bases removed from V and 0 bases from J, the gap between germline ends came to 17 bases.

This clonotype was observed at least ten times. The V gene is TRBV7-2, the J gene TRBJ2-5, with TRBD2 identical over 11 bases. There are 17 residues in the CDR3. The V gene's germline CDR1 is SGHTA and CDR2 FQGNSA. The junction had 4 bases not matched to a gene; V was cut back by 0 bases and J by 1 base. The CDR3 loop is CASSLALAGALQETQYF. In nucleotides, the CDR3 is TGTGCCAGCAGCTTAGCACTAGCGGGGGCCCTCCAAGAGACCCAGTACTTC.

The table lists this clonotype with a few counts. The V and J genes are TRBV20-1 and TRBJ1-3; D gene ambiguous. This CDR3 region has 14 residues. The V end was cut by 2 bases, the J end by 4 bases, with 12 bases between. Germline CDR1 DFQATT, CDR2 SNEGSKA (reference sequence). CDR3 nucleotide sequence: TGCAGTGCTAGAAACCGCGGAGGAGGAAACACCATATATTTT. Translating it yields CSARNRGGGNTIYF.

The chain couples TRBV19 to TRBJ2-1, with 13 positions matching TRBD2. The V gene end was trimmed by 6 bases and the J gene end by 3 bases; junction bases not matched to a gene: 5. CDR1 LNHDA and CDR2 SQIVND come from the germline V gene (reference sequence). The CDR3 is made up of 16 amino acids. The CDR3: CASRRTSGGIYNEQFF. CDR3 nucleotide sequence: TGTGCCAGTAGGAGGACTAGCGGGGGTATCTACAATGAGCAGTTCTTC.